This T cell receptor (beta chain) was documented in a study of blood T cell repertoires in COVID-19 (dated by TCRdb to 2020 to 2022). Background on the whole study: Samples covering the acute and convalescent phases of COVID-19 were provided by collaborators in the United States, Italy and Spain. The prospective study material was composed of cDNA or gDNA derived from T cells, B-cell-depleted T cells, or PBMCs. Deeply sampled blood TCRbeta repertoires from subjects exposed to, actively infected with, or recovered from COVID-19 were included in the dataset. A freely available public database, intended as a resource for researchers studying the immune response to SARS-CoV-2, is where the repertoires were released. Samples were obtained from the ongoing ImmuneRACE study (first 160 participants) and from about 1,300 subjects provided by 6 global collaborators. The sample metadata nearly always contained a de-identified subject ID, COVID-19 status, age in years and sex. HLA class I and class II types, where available, came from metadata supplied by the sample provider rather than from assay-based typing.

A note on this clone: Its antigen specificity is not known. No base qualities exist here, and no much larger clone lies one base off it.

On the study overall, not on this receptor specifically: Clinical and demographic metadata were provided uncurated, with the amount varying by source and participant.

In Seattle, one collaborating source enrolled patients while the infection was active and tracked those patients longitudinally over the course of disease. Collaborating institutions collected whole blood in K2EDTA tubes following their own protocols. For TCRbeta analysis, collaborator samples were shipped as frozen whole blood, as isolated PBMCs, or as DNA extracted from either sample type. TCRbeta CDR3 regions were amplified from genomic DNA using the immunoSEQ Assay, a bias-controlled multiplex PCR. The original methods were these. Nucleated cell counts per sample were estimated from amplification of reference gene primers within the assay. To quantify the absolute abundance of each unique TCRbeta CDR3 rearrangement, sequence reads were collapsed and filtered. For each sample, productive Simpson clonality was calculated as the square root of Simpson's diversity index across productive rearrangements. The source is immuneACCESS, and TCRdb retained only in-frame sequences with V and J called. Part of the clones is not carried over; for the studies checked, unresolved V genes explain less than half of this, and the remainder is unexplained. V and J calls plus clone size are reproduced from that table; the DNA served to infer D and trimming. The sample includes around 180,000 clones, with 80% to 90% observed a single time. The ten biggest clones cover about an eighth of the sample.

Trimming accounts for 5 bases at V and 0 bases at J, while the number of junction bases matched to no gene is 10. Looking up the germline V gene yields CDR1 MDHEN and CDR2 SYDVKM. Reading from cysteine to phenylalanine, the CDR3 counts 18 amino acids. Solely the CDR3 DNA is kept, with 54 bases framed from the first base. This sequence uses TRBV28 and TRBJ1-5, with 10 bases matching TRBD1. The specimen was peripheral blood. The sequence was collected from a woman older than 75 with COVID-19, enrolled during active disease. Here the CDR3 is given as CASSDGTGASNSNQPQHF. The nucleotides read TGTGCCAGCAGTGATGGGACAGGGGCTAGTAATAGCAATCAGCCCCAGCATTTT.